The text below deals with one T cell receptor beta chain. As yet, its antigen is unknown. V was clipped by 2 bases and J by 8 bases, with 12 bases between them. Germline CDR1 is SEHNR and CDR2 is FQNEAQ (reference sequence). This CDR3 contains 13 residues. TCRdb's copy holds only in-frame clones and misses some; the assay was immunoSEQ multiplex PCR. In the table there are 2 million to 2.5 million clones, 80% to 95% of which are singletons. This specimen comes from a study of shared clonotypes between healthy human individuals. Study conclusions and caveats: Rarefaction indicated that sorted-subset sequencing remained incomplete although depth was large. Among non-shared clonotypes, generation probabilities were lower than among those shared by all four donors. It was anticipated that sequencing depth would influence how many clonotypes donors shared.

The chain uses TRBV7-9 and TRBJ1-1; tentatively, D is TRBD1 (5 bases). The specimen sequenced was naive CD4+ T cells from PBMCs. Subset given: CD45RA+ positively selected. The sequence was obtained from a man aged 18 to 29 in good health. Some clones in this sample may be carry-over from other donors' samples. The CDR3, as DNA: TGTGCCAGCAGCTTAAAGCCGGGGACGGAAGCTTTCTTT. It specifies CASSLKPGTEAFF. Looking up the rest from reference TRBV7-9 and TRBJ1-1 gives the full variable domain: DTGVSQNPRHKITKRGQNVTFRCDPISEHNRLYWYRQTLGQGPEFLTYFQNEAQLEKSRLLSDRFSAERPKGSFSTLEIQRTEQGDSAMYLCASSLKPGTEAFFGQGTRLTVV.